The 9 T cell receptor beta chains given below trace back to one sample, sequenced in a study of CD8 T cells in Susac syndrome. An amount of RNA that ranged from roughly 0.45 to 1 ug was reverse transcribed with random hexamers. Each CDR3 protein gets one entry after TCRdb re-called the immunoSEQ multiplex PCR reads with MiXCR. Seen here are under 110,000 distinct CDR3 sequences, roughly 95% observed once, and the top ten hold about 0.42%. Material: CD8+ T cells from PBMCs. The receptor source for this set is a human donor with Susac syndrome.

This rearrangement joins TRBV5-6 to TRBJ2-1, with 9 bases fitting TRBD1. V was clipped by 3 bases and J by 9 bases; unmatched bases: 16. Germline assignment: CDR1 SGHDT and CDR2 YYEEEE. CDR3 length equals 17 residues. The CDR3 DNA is TGTGCCAGCAGCTCTTCACCCGGGACAGGGCTCATGGTTGAGCAGTTCTTC. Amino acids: CASSSSPGTGLMVEQFF.

The DNA for the CDR3 is TGTGCCAGCAGCTCGCAGCCCTTAGGGGTCTGGGGCTACACCTTC. Translated, it gives CASSSQPLGVWGYTF. The chain joins TRBV7-9 to TRBJ1-2; D is perhaps TRBD1 (5 bases). Germline CDR1 and CDR2: SEHNR and FQNEAQ (reference sequence). The CDR3 totals 15 residues. V was trimmed by 4 bases and J by 8 bases, leaving 20 bases between them.

CDR3 region: CASSQREYNSPLHF. In nucleotides, the CDR3 is TGTGCCAGCAGCCAACGTGAATATAATTCACCCCTCCACTTT. This sequence joins TRBV14 and TRBJ1-6, with D unclear. The CDR3 contains 14 residues. V was clipped by 2 bases and J by 4 bases, with 6 bases between them. Germline loops: CDR1 SGHDN, CDR2 FVKESK.

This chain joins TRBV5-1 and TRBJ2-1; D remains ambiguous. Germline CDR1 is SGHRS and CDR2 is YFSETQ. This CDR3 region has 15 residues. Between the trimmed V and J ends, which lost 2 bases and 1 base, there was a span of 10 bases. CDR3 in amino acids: CASSLFTGSYNEQFF. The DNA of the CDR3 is TGCGCCAGCAGCTTATTTACCGGTTCCTACAATGAGCAGTTCTTC.

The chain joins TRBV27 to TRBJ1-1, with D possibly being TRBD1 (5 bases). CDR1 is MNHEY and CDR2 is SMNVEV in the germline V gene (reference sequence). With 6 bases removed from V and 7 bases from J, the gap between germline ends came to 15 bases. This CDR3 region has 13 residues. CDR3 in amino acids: CASSLHNTGEAFF. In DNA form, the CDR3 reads TGTGCCAGCAGCCTACACAACACAGGTGAAGCTTTCTTT.

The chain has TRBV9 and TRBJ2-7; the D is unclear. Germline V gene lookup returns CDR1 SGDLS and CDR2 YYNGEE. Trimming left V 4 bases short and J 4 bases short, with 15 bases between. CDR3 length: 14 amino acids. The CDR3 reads CASSPGSSEYEQYF. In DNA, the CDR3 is TGTGCCAGCAGCCCTGGGTCCTCCGAATACGAGCAGTACTTC.

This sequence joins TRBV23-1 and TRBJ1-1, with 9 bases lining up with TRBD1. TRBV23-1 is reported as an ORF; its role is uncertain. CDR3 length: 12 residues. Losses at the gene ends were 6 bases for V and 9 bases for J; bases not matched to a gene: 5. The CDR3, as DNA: TGCGCCAGCAGATACAGGGGGCTGAAAGCTTTCTTT. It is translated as CASRYRGLKAFF.

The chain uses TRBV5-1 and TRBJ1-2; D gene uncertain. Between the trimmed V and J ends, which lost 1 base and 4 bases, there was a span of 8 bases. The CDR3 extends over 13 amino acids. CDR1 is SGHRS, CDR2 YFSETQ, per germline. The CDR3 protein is CASSLSVGYGYTF. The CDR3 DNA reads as TGCGCCAGCAGCTTGAGCGTGGGCTATGGCTACACCTTC.

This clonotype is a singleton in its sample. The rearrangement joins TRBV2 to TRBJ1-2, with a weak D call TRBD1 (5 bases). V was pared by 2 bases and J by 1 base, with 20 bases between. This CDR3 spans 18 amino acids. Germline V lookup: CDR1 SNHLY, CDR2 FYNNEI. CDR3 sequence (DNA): TGTGCCAGCAGTGAATCCCAAGACCAAGCGGGGGGTAACTATGGCTACACCTTC. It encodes CASSESQDQAGGNYGYTF.